These 19 T cell receptor beta chains originate from one sample sequenced in a study of read filtering for tumor transcriptome and immune sequencing. The library was built from roughly 400 ng RNA with molecular barcoded adaptors for alpha/delta and beta/gamma chains. MiXCR, applied by TCRdb to the reads, yields one record per CDR3 protein. Among 40,000 or so distinct CDR3 sequences listed, about an eighth were seen once. The sequencing sample was made of a population of CD138-negative cells sorted from bone marrow. These TCRs come from a donor over 35 with multiple myeloma.

The table lists this clonotype with many counts. V gene TRBV21-1 combines with J gene TRBJ2-7; the table's D call of TRBD2 was not tested on the DNA. TRBV21-1 is designated a pseudogene. The CDR3 has 17 amino acids. This CDR3 reads CASSKLPGTSGTYEQYF. As DNA, the CDR3 is TGTGCCAGCAGCAAACTTCCCGGGACTAGCGGAACCTACGAGCAGTACTTC.

This clonotype was found many times. The chain couples TRBV7-9 to TRBJ2-1; TRBD1 is a possible D gene (5 bases). CDR1 and CDR2 from the germline V gene are SEHNR and FQNEAQ (reference sequence). The CDR3 is 11 residues long. V lost 1 base, J lost 12 bases, and 7 bases lay in between. As DNA, the CDR3 is TGTGCCAGCAGCTTAGGGGGCACGCAGTTCTTC. The encoded protein is CASSLGGTQFF.

This clonotype appeared many times. V gene TRBV5-6 combines with J gene TRBJ2-5; D uncertain. CDR3 length: 13 residues. The germline V gene has CDR1 SGHDT and CDR2 YYEEEE. Between the trimmed V and J ends, which lost 4 bases and 2 bases, there was a span of 9 bases. In nucleotides, the CDR3 is TGTGCCAGCAGCCAACCAACTCAAGAGACCCAGTACTTC. Translation: CASSQPTQETQYF. The variable domain in full, completed from reference TRBV5-6 and TRBJ2-5, reads DAGVTQSPTHLIKTRGQQVTLRCSPKSGHDTVSWYQQALGQGPQFIFQYYEEEERQRGNFPDRFSGHQFPNYSSELNVNALLLGDSALYLCASSQPTQETQYFGPGTRLLVL.

There are many counts of this clonotype. V gene TRBV25-1 combines with J gene TRBJ2-2; 8 bases are a match to TRBD1. V gave up 1 base and J gave up 7 bases; unmatched junction bases: 8. Germline V gene data show CDR1 as MGHDK and CDR2 as SYGVNS. The CDR3 contains 16 residues. The CDR3: CASSEFGQGAVGELFF. The CDR3 coding sequence is TGTGCCAGCAGTGAATTCGGGCAGGGGGCGGTCGGGGAGCTGTTTTTT.

The chain is built from TRBV5-1 and TRBJ2-2; D is ambiguous. This CDR3 has 14 amino acids. V shed 2 bases and J shed 3 bases, with 8 bases lying between them. Germline values: CDR1 SGHRS, CDR2 YFSETQ. CDR3 residues: CASSFAEYTGELFF. CDR3 nucleotides: TGCGCCAGCAGCTTTGCGGAGTACACCGGGGAGCTGTTTTTT.

The chain has TRBV14 and TRBJ2-1, with a tentative D call TRBD1 (6 bases). V was cut by 1 base and J by 12 bases, with 19 bases left in between. Germline assignment: CDR1 SGHDN and CDR2 FVKESK. This CDR3 spans 15 amino acids. CDR3 region: CASSQVPLAGVRQFF. CDR3 in DNA: TGTGCCAGCAGCCAAGTCCCCCTAGCAGGGGTTCGGCAGTTCTTC.

This clonotype was detected many times. The genes are TRBV20-1 and TRBJ2-1, with 7 bases fitting TRBD2. Looked up from germline, CDR1 is DFQATT and CDR2 is SNEGSKA (reference sequence). The J segment lost 8 bases and the V segment lost 3 bases, leaving 13 bases of the junction unmatched. There are 15 residues in the CDR3. CDR3 in DNA: TGCAGTGCTAGTATTCGGGAGGCGGGTCAGGATGAGCAGTTCTTC. Translation: CSASIREAGQDEQFF.

This clonotype was seen at least ten times. This chain joins TRBV7-3 and TRBJ2-1, with TRBD2 as a possible D gene (5 bases). Trimming cost V 1 base and J 9 bases, with 19 bases left between them. Germline assignment: CDR1 SGHTA and CDR2 FQGTGA. This CDR3 has 16 amino acids. The CDR3 protein is CASSLKVGIRSGEQFF. The CDR3 DNA follows: TGTGCCAGCAGCTTAAAGGTCGGGATACGGTCGGGTGAGCAGTTCTTC.

The chain has TRBV7-2 and TRBJ1-1; a possible D gene is TRBD1 (6 bases). The length of the CDR3 is 16 residues. The germline V gene has CDR1 SGHTA and CDR2 FQGNSA. Trimming took 5 bases from V and 6 from J, leaving 22 bases between them. The CDR3 DNA is TGTGCCAGCAGCCACCGCACCGGGGGGCGGGACGCTGAAGCTTTCTTT. Residues: CASSHRTGGRDAEAFF.

This clonotype was observed at least ten times. The chain joins TRBV20-1 to TRBJ2-1; D may be TRBD2 (6 bases). V was shortened by 6 bases and J by 0 bases, with 15 bases between the two germline ends. The CDR3 loop spans 15 amino acids. Germline CDR1 DFQATT, CDR2 SNEGSKA (reference sequence). CDR3 region: CSATPSVSSYNEQFF. The DNA for the CDR3 is TGCAGTGCCACCCCTAGCGTGAGCTCCTACAATGAGCAGTTCTTC.

V gene TRBV29-1 combines with J gene TRBJ2-1; 15 bases match TRBD2. Germline-derived CDR1 and CDR2 are SQVTM and ANQGSEA. The V segment lost 0 bases and the J segment 6 bases; nucleotides outside the gene matches: 9. The CDR3 is 18 amino acids. The CDR3 nucleotides are TGCAGCGTTGAAGACTGGACTAGCGGGAGGGTCGCTGGCAATGAGCAGTTCTTC. This translates into CSVEDWTSGRVAGNEQFF.

This clonotype appeared many times. The chain recombines TRBV6-6 with TRBJ2-1; 10 nucleotides agree with TRBD2. The CDR3 loop spans 15 amino acids. After removal of 4 bases from V and 4 bases from J, the junction contained 4 bases not matched to a gene. Germline V gives CDR1 MNHNY, CDR2 SVGAGI (reference sequence). In DNA, the CDR3 is TGTGCCAGCAGTTCTGGGACTAGCGCTTACAATGAGCAGTTCTTC. Translating it yields CASSSGTSAYNEQFF.

This clonotype was seen repeatedly, ten times or more. The V call is TRBV11-3, the J call TRBJ2-1, with D perhaps TRBD1 (6 bases). The CDR3 runs 10 residues. V lost 6 bases, J lost 9 bases, and 6 bases lay in between. Germline V gene lookup returns CDR1 SGHNT and CDR2 YENEEA. This CDR3 reads CASRGGEQFF. CDR3 DNA sequence: TGTGCCAGCAGAGGGGGTGAGCAGTTCTTC.

This clonotype was seen repeatedly, ten times or more. This chain links TRBV5-1 with TRBJ1-1; maybe TRBD1 (5 bases). Germline loops: CDR1 SGHRS, CDR2 YFSETQ. The CDR3 has 14 amino acids. The germline V and J ends were trimmed by 1 base and 10 bases, with 17 bases remaining between them. CDR3 nucleotides: TGCGCCAGCAGCTTGCGGGGCTGGGACGATGGAGCTTTCTTT. Its translation is CASSLRGWDDGAFF.

The gene calls are TRBV25-1 and TRBJ1-1; D gene unclear. Germline V gene sequence: CDR1 MGHDK, CDR2 SYGVNS. V lost 3 bases, J lost 5 bases, and 16 bases lay in between. This CDR3 contains 15 residues. The CDR3 is CASSERAGGRTEAFF. Here the CDR3 DNA reads TGTGCCAGCAGTGAGCGAGCAGGCGGACGGACTGAAGCTTTCTTT.

This clonotype was counted a single time. It is likely a read error, because the conserved phenylalanine at the end of the CDR3 is missing. The DNA is omitted, as the CDR3 cannot be located on it reliably, and the CDR3 follows TCRdb's listing. This chain connects TRBV7-7 to TRBJ1-4; the table's D call, TRBD1, was not checked against the DNA. The CDR3 region is 13 residues in length, termini included. The germline gives CDR1 SSHAT, CDR2 FNYEAQ (reference sequence). CDR3 loop: CAGPRTGWEKPFL.

This clonotype has ten or more counts. V is TRBV2 and J is TRBJ1-5; D is unresolved. Germline loops: CDR1 SNHLY, CDR2 FYNNEI. This CDR3 spans 13 amino acids. V was clipped by 3 bases and J by 5 bases, with 8 bases between them. Written as DNA, the CDR3 is TGTGCCAGCAGTGATAGGCCGGATCAGCCCCAGCATTTT. This gives the protein CASSDRPDQPQHF.

There are many counts of this clonotype. The chain is built from TRBV20-1 and TRBJ1-2; no clear D. Germline V gives CDR1 DFQATT, CDR2 SNEGSKA (reference sequence). The ends were cut back, 2 bases at V and 2 bases at J, with 24 bases in the middle. The CDR3 loop spans 18 amino acids. CDR3 sequence reads: CSARSPSIVSGANYGYTF. CDR3 sequence (DNA): TGCAGTGCTAGATCCCCTTCGATAGTTAGTGGAGCCAACTATGGCTACACCTTC.

This clonotype came up many times. The chain links TRBV7-8 to TRBJ2-4; TRBD2 agrees at 8 bases. Germline V gene data show CDR1 as SGHVS and CDR2 as FQNEAQ. V lost 5 bases and J lost 2; bases outside the gene matches: 14. The CDR3 loop spans 18 amino acids. This chain's CDR3 is CASSPGGGAGWSKNIQYF. DNA of the CDR3: TGTGCCAGCAGCCCCGGGGGGGGTGCAGGGTGGTCCAAAAACATTCAGTACTTC.